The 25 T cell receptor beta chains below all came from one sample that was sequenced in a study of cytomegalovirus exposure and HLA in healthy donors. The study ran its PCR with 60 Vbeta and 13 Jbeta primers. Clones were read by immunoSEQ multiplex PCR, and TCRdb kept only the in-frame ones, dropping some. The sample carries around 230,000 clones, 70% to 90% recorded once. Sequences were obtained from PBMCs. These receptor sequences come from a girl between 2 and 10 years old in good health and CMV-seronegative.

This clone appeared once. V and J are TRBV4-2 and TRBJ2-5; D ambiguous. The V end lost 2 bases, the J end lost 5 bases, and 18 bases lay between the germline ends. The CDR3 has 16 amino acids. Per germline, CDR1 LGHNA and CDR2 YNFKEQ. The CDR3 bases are TGTGCCAGCAGCCAAAGTTCTTCTGTTCTCGGTGAGACCCAGTACTTC. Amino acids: CASSQSSSVLGETQYF.

CDR3 sequence (DNA): TGTGCCTGGAAGAGCTTACGAAAACTGTTTTTT. Its protein product is CAWKSLRKLFF. This chain joins TRBV30 and TRBJ1-4; no clear D. The CDR3 covers 11 residues. Germline lookup yields CDR1 GTSNPN and CDR2 SVGIG (reference sequence). Deletions cut 4 bases from V and 10 bases from J, with 10 bases between.

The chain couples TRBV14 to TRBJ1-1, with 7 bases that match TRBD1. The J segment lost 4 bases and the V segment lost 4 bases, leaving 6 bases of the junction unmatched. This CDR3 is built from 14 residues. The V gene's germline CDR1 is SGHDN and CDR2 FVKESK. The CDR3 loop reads CASSRSTGSTEAFF. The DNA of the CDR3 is TGTGCCAGCAGCCGGTCGACAGGGTCCACTGAAGCTTTCTTT.

The CDR3 protein is CASSPDVGTSGEKLFF. CDR3 nucleotide sequence: TGCGCCAGCAGCCCGGACGTGGGGACATCGGGAGAAAAACTGTTTTTT. This chain uses TRBV5-1 with TRBJ1-4; weak D call: TRBD1 (6 bases). CDR1 and CDR2 from the germline V gene are SGHRS and YFSETQ. The CDR3 has 16 residues. The V end lost 4 bases, the J end lost 8 bases, and 21 bases lay between the germline ends.

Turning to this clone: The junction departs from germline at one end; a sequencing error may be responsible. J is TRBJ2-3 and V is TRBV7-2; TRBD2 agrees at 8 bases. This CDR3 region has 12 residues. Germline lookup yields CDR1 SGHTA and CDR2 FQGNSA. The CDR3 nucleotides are TGTGCCAGCAGCCCGGGACTAGATGCGCAGTATTTT. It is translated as CASSPGLDAQYF.

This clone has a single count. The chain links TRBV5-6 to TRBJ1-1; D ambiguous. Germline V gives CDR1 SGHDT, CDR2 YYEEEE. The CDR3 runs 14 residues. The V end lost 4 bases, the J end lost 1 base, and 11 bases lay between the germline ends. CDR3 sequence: CASSDGLTNTEAFF. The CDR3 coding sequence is TGTGCCAGCAGCGATGGACTGACGAACACTGAAGCTTTCTTT.

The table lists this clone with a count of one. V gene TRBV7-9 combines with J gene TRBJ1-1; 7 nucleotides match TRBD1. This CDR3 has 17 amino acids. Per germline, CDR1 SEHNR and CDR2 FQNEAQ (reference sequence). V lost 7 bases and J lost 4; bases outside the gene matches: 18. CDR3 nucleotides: TGTGCCAGCACCTCGCGAGGGCAGGGGGAGGTTGGCACTGAAGCTTTCTTT. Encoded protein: CASTSRGQGEVGTEAFF. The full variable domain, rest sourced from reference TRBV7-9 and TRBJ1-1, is DTGVSQNPRHKITKRGQNVTFRCDPISEHNRLYWYRQTLGQGPEFLTYFQNEAQLEKSRLLSDRFSAERPKGSFSTLEIQRTEQGDSAMYLCASTSRGQGEVGTEAFFGQGTRLTVV.

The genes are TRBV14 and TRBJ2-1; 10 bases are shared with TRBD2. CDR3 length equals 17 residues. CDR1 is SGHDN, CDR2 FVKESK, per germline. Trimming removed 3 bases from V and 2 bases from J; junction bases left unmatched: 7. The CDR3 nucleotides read TGTGCCAGCAGCCACAACATTCTAGCGGGAGCCTACAATGAGCAGTTCTTC. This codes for CASSHNILAGAYNEQFF.

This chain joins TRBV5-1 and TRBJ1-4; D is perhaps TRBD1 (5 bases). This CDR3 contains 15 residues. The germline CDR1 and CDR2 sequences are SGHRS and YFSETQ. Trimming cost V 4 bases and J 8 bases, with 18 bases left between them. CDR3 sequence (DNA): TGCGCCAGCAGCGAGTCGACAGACGATAGGGAAAAACTGTTTTTT. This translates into CASSESTDDREKLFF.

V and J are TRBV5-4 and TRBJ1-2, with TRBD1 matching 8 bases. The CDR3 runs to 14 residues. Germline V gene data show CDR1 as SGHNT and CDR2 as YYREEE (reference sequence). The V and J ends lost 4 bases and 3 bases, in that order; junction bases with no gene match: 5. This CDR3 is CASSPGTGYYGYTF. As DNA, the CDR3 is TGTGCCAGCAGCCCCGGGACAGGCTACTATGGCTACACCTTC. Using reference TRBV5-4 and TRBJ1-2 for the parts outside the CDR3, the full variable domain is ETGVTQSPTHLIKTRGQQVTLRCSSQSGHNTVSWYQQALGQGPQFIFQYYREEENGRGNFPPRFSGLQFPNYSSELNVNALELDDSALYLCASSPGTGYYGYTFGSGTRLTVV.

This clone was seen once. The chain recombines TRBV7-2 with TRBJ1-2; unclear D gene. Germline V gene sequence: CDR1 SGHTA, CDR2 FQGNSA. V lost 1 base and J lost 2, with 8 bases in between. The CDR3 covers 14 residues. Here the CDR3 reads CASSLGAGNYGYTF. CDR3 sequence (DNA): TGTGCCAGCAGCTTAGGTGCAGGAAACTATGGCTACACCTTC.

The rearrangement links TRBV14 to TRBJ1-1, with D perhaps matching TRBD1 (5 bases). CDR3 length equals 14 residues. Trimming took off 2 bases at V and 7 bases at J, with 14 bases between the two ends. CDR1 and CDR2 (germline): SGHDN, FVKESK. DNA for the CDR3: TGTGCCAGCAGCCAACCATTAGGCCAGGGTGAAGCTTTCTTT. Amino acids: CASSQPLGQGEAFF.

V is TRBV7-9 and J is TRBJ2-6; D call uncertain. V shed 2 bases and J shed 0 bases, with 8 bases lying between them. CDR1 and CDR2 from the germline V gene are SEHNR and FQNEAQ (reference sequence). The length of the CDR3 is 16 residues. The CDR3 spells CASSLTQSSGANVLTF. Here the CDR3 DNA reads TGTGCCAGCAGCTTAACACAGAGCTCTGGGGCCAACGTCCTGACTTTC.

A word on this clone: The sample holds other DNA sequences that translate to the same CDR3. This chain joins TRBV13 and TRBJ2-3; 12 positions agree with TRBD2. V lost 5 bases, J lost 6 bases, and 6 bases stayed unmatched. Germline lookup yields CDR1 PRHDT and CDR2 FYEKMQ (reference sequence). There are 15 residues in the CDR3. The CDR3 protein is CASSQTSGRGDTQYF. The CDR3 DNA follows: TGTGCCAGCAGCCAGACTAGCGGGAGAGGGGATACGCAGTATTTT.

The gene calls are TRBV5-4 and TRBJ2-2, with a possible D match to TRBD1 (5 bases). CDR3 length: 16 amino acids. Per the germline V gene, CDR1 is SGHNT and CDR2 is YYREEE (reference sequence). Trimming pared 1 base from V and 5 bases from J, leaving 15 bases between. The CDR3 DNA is TGTGCCAGCAGCTTGTGGCAGAAAGGGGTGACCGGGGAGCTGTTTTTT. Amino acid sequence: CASSLWQKGVTGELFF.

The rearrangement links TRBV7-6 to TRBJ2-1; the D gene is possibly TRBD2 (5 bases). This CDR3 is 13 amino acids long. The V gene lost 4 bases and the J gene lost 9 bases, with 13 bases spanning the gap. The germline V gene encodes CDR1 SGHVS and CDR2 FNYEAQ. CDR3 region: CASSSTRLSEQFF. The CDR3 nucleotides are TGTGCCAGCAGCTCTACTAGGTTAAGTGAGCAGTTCTTC.

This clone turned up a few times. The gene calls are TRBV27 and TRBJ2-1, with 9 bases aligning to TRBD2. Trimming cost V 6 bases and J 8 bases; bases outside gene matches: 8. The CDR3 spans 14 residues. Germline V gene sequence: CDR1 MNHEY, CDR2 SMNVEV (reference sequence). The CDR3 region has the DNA TGTGCCAGCAGCTCGCGGGGGGGGCTCGATGAGCAGTTCTTC. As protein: CASSSRGGLDEQFF.

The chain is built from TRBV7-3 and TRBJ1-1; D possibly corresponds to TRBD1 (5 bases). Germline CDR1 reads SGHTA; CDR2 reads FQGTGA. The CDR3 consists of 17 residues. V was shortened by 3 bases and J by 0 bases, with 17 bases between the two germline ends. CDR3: CASSLGTSSGLNTEAFF. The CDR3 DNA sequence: TGTGCCAGCAGCTTGGGGACTTCGTCGGGGTTGAACACTGAAGCTTTCTTT.

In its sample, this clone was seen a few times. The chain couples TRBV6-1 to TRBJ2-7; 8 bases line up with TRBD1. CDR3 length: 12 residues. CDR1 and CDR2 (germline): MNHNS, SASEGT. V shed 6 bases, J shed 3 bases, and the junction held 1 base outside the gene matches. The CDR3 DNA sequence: TGTGCCAGCAGAACAGGGGGCTACGAGCAGTACTTC. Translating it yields CASRTGGYEQYF.

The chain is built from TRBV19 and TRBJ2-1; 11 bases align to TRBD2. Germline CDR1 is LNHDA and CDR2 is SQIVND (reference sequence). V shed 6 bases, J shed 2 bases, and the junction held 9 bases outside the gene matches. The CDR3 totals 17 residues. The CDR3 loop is CASSLSLAGGAYNEQFF. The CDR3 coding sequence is TGTGCCAGTAGCTTGTCGCTAGCGGGAGGAGCCTACAATGAGCAGTTCTTC.

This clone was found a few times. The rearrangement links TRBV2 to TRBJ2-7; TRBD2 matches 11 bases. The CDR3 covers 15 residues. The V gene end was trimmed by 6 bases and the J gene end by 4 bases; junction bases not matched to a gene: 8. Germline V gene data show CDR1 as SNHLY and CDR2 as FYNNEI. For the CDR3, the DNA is TGTGCCAGCAGGGTACTAGCGGGAGTCGGGTACGAGCAGTACTTC. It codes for CASRVLAGVGYEQYF.

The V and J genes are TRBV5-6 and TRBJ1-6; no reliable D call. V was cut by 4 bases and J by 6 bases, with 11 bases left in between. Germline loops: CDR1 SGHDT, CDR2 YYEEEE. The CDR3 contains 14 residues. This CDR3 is CASSPDILNSPLHF. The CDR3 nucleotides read TGTGCCAGCAGCCCAGACATCCTTAATTCACCCCTCCACTTT.

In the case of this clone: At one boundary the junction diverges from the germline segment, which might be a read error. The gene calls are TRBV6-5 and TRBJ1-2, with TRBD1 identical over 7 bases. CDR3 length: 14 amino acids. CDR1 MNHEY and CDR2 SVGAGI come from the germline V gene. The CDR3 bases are TGTGCCAGCAATTACTCGAGGGACAGTGCCGGCTACACCTTC. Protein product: CASNYSRDSAGYTF.

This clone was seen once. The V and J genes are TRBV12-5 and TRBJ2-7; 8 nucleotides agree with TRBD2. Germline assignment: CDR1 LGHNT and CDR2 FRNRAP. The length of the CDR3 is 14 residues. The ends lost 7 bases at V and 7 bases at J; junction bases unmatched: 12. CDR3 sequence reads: CASASGGVSGEQYF. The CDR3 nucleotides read TGTGCTAGTGCCTCGGGGGGGGTATCTGGGGAGCAGTACTTC.

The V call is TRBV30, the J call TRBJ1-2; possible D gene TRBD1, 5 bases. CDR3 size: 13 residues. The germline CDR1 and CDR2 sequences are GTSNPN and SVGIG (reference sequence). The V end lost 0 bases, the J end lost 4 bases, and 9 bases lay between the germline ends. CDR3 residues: CAWSVRAIYGYTF. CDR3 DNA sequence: TGTGCCTGGAGTGTCAGGGCGATCTATGGCTACACCTTC.